One and the same sample provided the 2 T cell receptor beta chains below, sequenced in a study of tumor and adjacent non-tumor tissue in lung cancer. This sample's RNA came from whole unsorted tissue. TCRbeta libraries were built with three rounds of nested PCR, modified from ARM-PCR. TCRdb reprocessed the multiplex PCR reads with MiXCR, giving one entry per CDR3 protein. The sample holds around 120,000 distinct CDR3 sequences; 60% to 70% are singletons and the top ten take roughly 13%. The sequenced sample was lung tumor tissue. Every receptor here comes from a man younger than 45 with non-small cell lung cancer.

Comments on this clonotype: This may be a read error, as it is one base from a much larger clone. For the CDR3, the DNA is TGCGCCAGCAGCCAAGACGAGGACGCTGAAGCTTTCTTT. Its protein product is CASSQDEDAEAFF. The chain joins TRBV4-1 to TRBJ1-1; D gene uncertain. Germline CDR1 reads MGHRA; CDR2 reads YSYEKL. The CDR3 loop spans 13 amino acids. V was cut by 0 bases and J by 6 bases, with 8 bases left in between.

Turning to this clonotype: A much larger clone sits a single nucleotide away, making a read error possible. The chain is built from TRBV6-5 and TRBJ2-5; TRBD2 is a possible D gene (7 bases). CDR1 and CDR2 (germline): MNHEY, SVGAGI. V was shortened by 7 bases and J by 0 bases, with 24 bases between the two germline ends. The CDR3 is made up of 18 amino acids. The chain's CDR3 is CASNRQWGGREYQETQYF. DNA for the CDR3: TGTGCCAGCAATCGCCAGTGGGGGGGCCGAGAATACCAAGAGACCCAGTACTTC.